The T cell receptor (beta chain) described here comes from a study of T cell changes during pregnancy in multiple sclerosis. This CDR3 contains 14 residues. The V gene's germline CDR1 is SGHKS and CDR2 YYEKEE (reference sequence). J was trimmed by 3 bases and V by 0 bases; bases with no gene match: 0. Repertoires were generated with immunoSEQ multiplex PCR, while TCRdb's copy carries only in-frame clones and drops some. The table lists tens of thousands of clones, 80% to 95% of them singletons. This clone was picked up one time. V and J are TRBV5-5 and TRBJ2-7; the match to TRBD2 covers 10 bases. This receptor was taken from a female donor with multiple sclerosis, enrolled in a pregnancy study. Sequenced material: CD4+ T cells from peripheral blood mononuclear cells, taken in the third trimester of pregnancy. CDR3 nucleotides: TGTGCCAGCAGCTTGGCTAGCGGGAGCTACGAGCAGTACTTC. It is translated as CASSLASGSYEQYF.